The present T cell receptor beta chain was sequenced within a study of T cells in Graves' hyperthyroidism and ophthalmopathy. Whole-study context: Any treatment followed the collection of peripheral blood at initial diagnosis. Broader study findings: Most thyroid clonotypes that were expanded above 0.001 also turned up in blood.

Between the trimmed V and J ends, which lost 0 bases and 3 bases, there was a span of 11 bases. Germline assignment: CDR1 MNHEY and CDR2 SVGEGT. The CDR3 consists of 16 residues. Researchers took RNA transcripts and amplified the TCR beta CDR3 regions from them. TCR CDR3 underwent first-round RT-PCR with the HTBI primer set. One entry per CDR3 protein, called by TCRdb with MiXCR from the multiplex PCR reads. Of about 520,000 distinct CDR3 sequences listed, about 24% are singletons. The diagnoses drew upon clinical symptoms, serum thyroxine and TRAb, thyroid ultrasound and orbital computed tomography. This clonotype was observed at least ten times. What it binds is not known.

The chain employs TRBV6-2 or TRBV6-3 and TRBJ2-2; the D is unclear. The receptor's source is a woman in her 30s with Graves' ophthalmopathy. The source material was blood. The CDR3 here is CASSYSNPGDTGELFF. CDR3 nucleotide sequence: TGTGCCAGCAGTTACTCGAATCCGGGTGACACCGGGGAGCTGTTTTTT.